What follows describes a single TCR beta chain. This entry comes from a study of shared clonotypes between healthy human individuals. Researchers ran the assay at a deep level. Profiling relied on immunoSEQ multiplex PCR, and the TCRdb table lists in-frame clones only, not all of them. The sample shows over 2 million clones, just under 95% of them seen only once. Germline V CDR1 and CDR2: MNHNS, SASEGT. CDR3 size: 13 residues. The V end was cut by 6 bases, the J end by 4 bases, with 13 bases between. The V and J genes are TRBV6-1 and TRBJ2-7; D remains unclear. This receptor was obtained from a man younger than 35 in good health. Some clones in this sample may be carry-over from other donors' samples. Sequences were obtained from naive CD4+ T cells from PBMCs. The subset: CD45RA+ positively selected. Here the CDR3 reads CASSIERFYEQYF. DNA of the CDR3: TGTGCCAGCAGCATAGAAAGGTTTTACGAGCAGTACTTC.